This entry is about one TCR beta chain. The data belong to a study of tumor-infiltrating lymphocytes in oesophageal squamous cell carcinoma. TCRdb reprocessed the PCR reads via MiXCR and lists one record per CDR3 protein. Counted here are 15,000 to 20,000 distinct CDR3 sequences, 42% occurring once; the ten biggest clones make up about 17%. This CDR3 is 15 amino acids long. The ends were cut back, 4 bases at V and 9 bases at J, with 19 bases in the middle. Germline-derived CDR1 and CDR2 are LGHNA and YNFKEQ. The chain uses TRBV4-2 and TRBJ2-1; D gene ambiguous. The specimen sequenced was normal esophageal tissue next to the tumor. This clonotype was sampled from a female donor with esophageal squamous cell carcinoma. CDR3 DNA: TGTGCCAGCAGCCCCTCGGTTAGCATCTCTGGTGAGCAGTTCTTC. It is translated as CASSPSVSISGEQFF.